Presented here are 11 T cell receptor beta chains from one specimen sequenced in a study of monozygotic twins with inflammatory bowel disease. TCRdb reprocessed the 5' RACE reads; each CDR3 protein has one entry and no DNA is given. Seen in this sample are over 150,000 distinct CDR3 sequences; the ten most common clones hold approximately 2.5%. Sequencing input: blood. The receptors were gathered from a human donor with ulcerative colitis or Crohn's disease, or a healthy co-twin of an affected twin (not recorded which).

The rearrangement uses TRBV7-9 and TRBJ2-2; TCRdb outputs TRBD1, but without DNA this stays unchecked. The CDR3 length is 15 residues. Looked up from germline, CDR1 is SEHNR and CDR2 is FQNEAQ (reference sequence). The CDR3 reads CASSPRDSLTGELFF.

The chain recombines TRBV7-3 with TRBJ2-1; the TRBD1 assignment by TCRdb is unverifiable without DNA. CDR3 length equals 14 residues. CDR1 is SGHTA and CDR2 is FQGTGA in the germline V gene. The CDR3 sequence: CASSFGGGWDEQFF.

The chain links TRBV7-2 to TRBJ2-3. The germline V gene encodes CDR1 SGHTA and CDR2 FQGNSA. This CDR3 comprises 13 residues. CDR3 protein: CASSLESTDTQYF.

The genes are TRBV3-1 and TRBJ2-2; the D gene TCRdb calls, TRBD1, cannot be checked with no DNA. The germline V gene has CDR1 LGHDT and CDR2 YNNKEL (reference sequence). The CDR3 loop spans 16 amino acids. The chain's CDR3 is CASSQGPRTGTGELFF.

The genes are TRBV6-5 and TRBJ2-5; TCRdb returns TRBD1, unconfirmable since there is no DNA. Germline V gives CDR1 MNHEY, CDR2 SVGAGI. There are 13 residues in the CDR3. This chain's CDR3 is CASSYRGWETQYF.

The chain combines TRBV12-3 or TRBV12-4 with TRBJ1-5; with no DNA, the TCRdb D assignment of TRBD1 cannot be verified. The CDR3 loop spans 14 amino acids. The CDR3 spells CASRGTGFNQPQHF.

The chain combines TRBV5-1 with TRBJ2-1; TCRdb's D gene call, TRBD2, goes unchecked for lack of DNA. CDR3 size: 15 residues. The germline V gene has CDR1 SGHRS and CDR2 YFSETQ. The CDR3 protein is CASSITSGRRYEQFF. Variable domain in full (rest from reference TRBV5-1 and TRBJ2-1): KAGVTQTPRYLIKTRGQQVTLSCSPISGHRSVSWYQQTPGQGLQFLFEYFSETQRNKGNFPGRFSGRQFSNSRSEMNVSTLELGDSALYLCASSITSGRRYEQFFGPGTRLTVL.

The CDR3 region is CASSLAPNSGRSNEQYF. The chain couples TRBV7-9 to TRBJ2-7; TCRdb reports TRBD2, a call that lacks DNA to check it against. The CDR3 is 17 amino acids. Germline V gene data show CDR1 as SEHNR and CDR2 as FQNEAQ (reference sequence). Filled out from reference TRBV7-9 and TRBJ2-7, the complete variable domain reads DTGVSQNPRHKITKRGQNVTFRCDPISEHNRLYWYRQTLGQGPEFLTYFQNEAQLEKSRLLSDRFSAERPKGSFSTLEIQRTEQGDSAMYLCASSLAPNSGRSNEQYFGPGTRLTVT.

The chain combines TRBV6-1 with TRBJ2-7; no DNA is available, so the TRBD2 call from TCRdb remains unchecked. CDR1 and CDR2 (germline): MNHNS, SASEGT. This CDR3 has 14 amino acids. The CDR3: CASTGPPRPYEQYF.

CDR3 protein: CASAPIGGGGEKLFF. This sequence joins TRBV5-8 and TRBJ1-4; TCRdb proposes TRBD1, but this gene call is untestable without DNA. This CDR3 is built from 15 residues. CDR1 and CDR2 (germline): SGHTS, YDEGEE. Full variable domain (missing parts from reference TRBV5-8 and TRBJ1-4): EAGVTQSPTHLIKTRGQQATLRCSPISGHTSVYWYQQALGLGLQFLLWYDEGEERNRGNFPPRFSGRQFPNYSSELNVNALELEDSALYLCASAPIGGGGEKLFFGSGTQLSVL.

The V call is TRBV11-2, the J call TRBJ2-3; TCRdb returns TRBD2, unconfirmable since there is no DNA. CDR3 size: 15 residues. Germline V CDR1 and CDR2: SGHAT, FQNNGV. The CDR3 protein is CASSLVAGGTDTQYF.